These 11 T cell receptor beta chains originate from one sample sequenced in a study of CD8 T cells in ankylosing spondylitis (dated by TCRdb to the late 2010s). Library method: 5' RACE. Sequencing was performed on an Illumina HiSeq 2500. TCRdb reanalyzed the raw reads on its own, using fastp at Q25 for trimming and MiXCR for clone calling, and kept in-frame beta chains. All rows with the same CDR3 protein become a single entry with the most common DNA and genes. The sample table records some 130,000 distinct CDR3 sequences; roughly 8% of these occur just once. The ten most abundant clones make up about 7.1% of the sample. Sequencing was done on a sample of synovial fluid, either unsorted or a sorted T cell fraction (not recorded which). The source of these receptors is a male donor with ankylosing spondylitis.

This clonotype was detected ten times or more. The chain combines TRBV12-3 or TRBV12-4 with TRBJ1-4; TRBD1 matches 9 bases. This CDR3 is 14 amino acids long. The junction had 6 bases not matched to a gene; V was cut back by 5 bases and J by 8 bases. The CDR3 protein is CASSDRDRDEKLFF. CDR3 sequence (DNA): TGTGCCAGCAGTGACCGGGACAGGGACGAAAAACTGTTTTTT.

A note on this clonotype: One end of the junction fails to match germline, which may point to a read error. The chain carries TRBV7-7 and TRBJ2-5; perhaps TRBD2 as D (5 bases). Germline lookup yields CDR1 SSHAT and CDR2 FNYEAQ (reference sequence). This CDR3 has 13 amino acids. CDR3 nucleotide sequence: TGTGCTAGCAGCTTTGGACTCTCAGAGACCCAGTACTTC. Translating gives CASSFGLSETQYF.

This clonotype was found many times. V and J are TRBV6-5 and TRBJ1-5; D not resolved. Deletions cut 2 bases from V and 5 bases from J, with 13 bases between. The CDR3 totals 15 residues. In germline, CDR1 is MNHEY, CDR2 SVGAGI. The CDR3 nucleotides are TGTGCCAGCAGTTACACTGTCCCCTGGGATCAGCCCCAGCATTTT. Protein: CASSYTVPWDQPQHF.

This clonotype occurred a few times. This sequence joins TRBV14 and TRBJ2-5; maybe TRBD1 (5 bases). The CDR3 has 11 amino acids. V shed 8 bases and J shed 5 bases, with 9 bases lying between them. CDR1 and CDR2 from the germline V gene are SGHDN and FVKESK. CDR3 amino acids: CASQKGETQYF. CDR3 bases: TGTGCCAGCCAAAAGGGGGAGACCCAGTACTTC.

This clonotype has ten or more counts. Here the CDR3 DNA reads TGTGCCAGCAGCCCTGCCCCAGGGGGGAGCACAGATACGCAGTATTTT. It translates to CASSPAPGGSTDTQYF. This chain links TRBV7-9 with TRBJ2-3; TRBD1 might be the D (7 bases). Germline V gene lookup returns CDR1 SEHNR and CDR2 FQNEAQ (reference sequence). The ends were cut back, 5 bases at V and 0 bases at J, with 15 bases in the middle. CDR3 length equals 16 residues.

The sample holds a few counts of this clonotype. This chain uses TRBV20-1 with TRBJ2-7, with 9 bases matching TRBD2. The germline V gene encodes CDR1 DFQATT and CDR2 SNEGSKA (reference sequence). V was clipped by 5 bases and J by 6 bases; unmatched bases: 11. This CDR3 has 14 residues. CDR3 sequence (DNA): TGCAGTGCTCCTCTAGCGGGAAGTCGTGGCGAGCAGTACTTC. It yields the protein CSAPLAGSRGEQYF.

This clonotype was picked up a small number of times. The rearrangement links TRBV28 to TRBJ2-7; unclear D gene. This CDR3 contains 14 residues. In germline, CDR1 is MDHEN, CDR2 SYDVKM. The germline V and J ends were trimmed by 5 bases and 6 bases, with 17 bases remaining between them. This chain's CDR3 is CASSPPGSNPEQYF. DNA of the CDR3: TGTGCCAGCAGTCCTCCCGGGTCCAATCCCGAGCAGTACTTC. Supplemented by reference TRBV28 and TRBJ2-7, the full variable domain reads DVKVTQSSRYLVKRTGEKVFLECVQDMDHENMFWYRQDPGLGLRLIYFSYDVKMKEKGDIPEGYSVSREKKERFSLILESASTNQTSMYLCASSPPGSNPEQYFGPGTRLTVT.

The sample holds a few counts of this clonotype. This chain uses TRBV20-1 with TRBJ2-3; D not resolved. The CDR3 extends over 14 amino acids. Deletions cut 5 bases from V and 5 bases from J, with 17 bases between. Germline V CDR1 and CDR2: DFQATT, SNEGSKA (reference sequence). CDR3 bases: TGCAGTGCTGAATCTATTCTGACTCAAGATACGCAGTATTTT. Encoded protein: CSAESILTQDTQYF.

This clonotype has a count of ten or more. This rearrangement joins TRBV6-1 to TRBJ2-7; TRBD2 aligns across 10 bases. Germline V gene data show CDR1 as MNHNS and CDR2 as SASEGT. This CDR3 is 15 amino acids long. V dropped 2 bases and J dropped 0; count of bases not matched to a gene: 1. CDR3 sequence reads: CASSESSGSSYEQYF. In nucleotides, the CDR3 is TGTGCCAGCAGTGAATCTAGCGGGAGCTCCTACGAGCAGTACTTC.

This clonotype was detected ten times or more. The V and J genes are TRBV29-1 and TRBJ2-5; D is tentatively TRBD1 or TRBD2 (5 bases each). V was pared by 7 bases and J by 5 bases, with 8 bases between. The germline gives CDR1 SQVTM, CDR2 ANQGSEA. This CDR3 contains 10 residues. CDR3 amino acids: CSGGMETQYF. DNA of the CDR3: TGCAGCGGGGGGATGGAGACCCAGTACTTC. The complete variable domain, with remaining parts taken from reference TRBV29-1 and TRBJ2-5, reads SAVISQKPSRDICQRGTSLTIQCQVDSQVTMMFWYRQQPGQSLTLIATANQGSEATYESGFVIDKFPISRPNLTFSTLTVSNMSPEDSSIYLCSGGMETQYFGPGTRLLVL.

Ten or more counts support this clonotype. The V and J genes are TRBV6-5 and TRBJ2-1; no firm D call. The CDR3 extends over 16 amino acids. V was cut by 4 bases and J by 4 bases, with 17 bases left in between. The V gene's germline CDR1 is MNHEY and CDR2 SVGAGI. CDR3: CASSSGSGIPYNEQFF. DNA for the CDR3: TGTGCCAGCAGTTCAGGCTCAGGTATCCCTTACAATGAGCAGTTCTTC.